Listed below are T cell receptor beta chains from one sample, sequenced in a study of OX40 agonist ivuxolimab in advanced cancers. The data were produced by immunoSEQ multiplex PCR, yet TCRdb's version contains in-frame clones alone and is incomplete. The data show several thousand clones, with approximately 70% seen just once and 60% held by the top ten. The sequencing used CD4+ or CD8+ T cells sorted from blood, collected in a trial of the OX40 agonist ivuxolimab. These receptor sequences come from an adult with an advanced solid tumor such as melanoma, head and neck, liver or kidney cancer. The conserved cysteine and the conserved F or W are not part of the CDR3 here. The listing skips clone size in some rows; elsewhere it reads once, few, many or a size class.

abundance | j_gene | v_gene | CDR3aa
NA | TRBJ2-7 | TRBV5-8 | ASSWAGSAYEQY
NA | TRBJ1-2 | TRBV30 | AWGLGGDYGYT
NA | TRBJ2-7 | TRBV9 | ASSVGDRGIPSSYEQY
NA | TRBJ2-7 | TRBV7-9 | ASSLIARQANEQY
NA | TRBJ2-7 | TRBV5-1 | ASSWTGGSYEQY
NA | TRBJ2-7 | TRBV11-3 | ASSQTDMPGGEQY
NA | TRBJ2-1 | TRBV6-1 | ASSEGSAPYNEQF
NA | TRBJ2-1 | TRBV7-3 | ASSFRGGDNEQF
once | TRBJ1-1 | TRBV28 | ASSSPQGGTEAF
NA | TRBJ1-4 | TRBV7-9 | ASSSMDRGRRNEKLF
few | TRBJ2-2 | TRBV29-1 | SVESSTSDTGELF
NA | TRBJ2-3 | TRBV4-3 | ASSQEVRGGADTQY
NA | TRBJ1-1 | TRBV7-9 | ASSLGGQGHTEAF
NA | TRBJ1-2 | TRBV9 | ASSPSGPGEGYT
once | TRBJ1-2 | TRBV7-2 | ASSLGAGPRYT
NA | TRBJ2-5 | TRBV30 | ACLMGPGETQY
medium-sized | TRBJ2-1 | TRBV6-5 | ASRGPHNEQF
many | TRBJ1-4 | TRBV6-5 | ASSYSIGTTNEKLF